The 32 T cell receptor beta chains below all came from one sample that was sequenced in a study of shared clonotypes between healthy human individuals. Using immunoSEQ multiplex PCR, the repertoire was profiled, and TCRdb retains in-frame clones only, with some absent. Of about 1.5 million clones in the sample, approximately 98% were seen once. Sequences were obtained from naive CD4+ T cells sorted from blood. Documented subset: CD45RA+ positively selected. These receptor sequences come from a man aged 25-45 years in good health.

DNA for the CDR3: TGTGCCAGCTCACTACTTGACAGAAACACCGGGGAGCTGTTTTTT. Protein: CASSLLDRNTGELFF. The chain links TRBV18 to TRBJ2-2; possibly TRBD1 for D (5 bases). The CDR3 runs 15 residues. Germline-derived CDR1 and CDR2 are KGHSH and LQKENI. The V end lost 4 bases, the J end lost 2 bases, and 11 bases lay between the germline ends.

The chain uses TRBV29-1 and TRBJ2-7; D tentatively reads TRBD1 or TRBD2 (6 bases each). The CDR3 is 11 residues long. The germline CDR1 and CDR2 sequences are SQVTM and ANQGSEA. The germline V and J ends were trimmed by 6 bases and 7 bases, with 13 bases remaining between them. The CDR3 DNA reads TGCAGCGTCCAGGGGAGCGGGGAGCAGTACTTC. Protein sequence: CSVQGSGEQYF.

The CDR3 sequence: CASSLVAGGPDTQYF. The CDR3 coding sequence is TGTGCCAGCAGCTTAGTAGCGGGAGGGCCTGATACGCAGTATTTT. The chain links TRBV11-3 to TRBJ2-3; TRBD2 matches at 11 bases. The CDR3 consists of 15 residues. V shed 1 base and J 6 bases; nucleotides not matched to a gene: 3. Germline assignment: CDR1 SGHNT and CDR2 YENEEA.

The chain couples TRBV18 to TRBJ1-5, with TRBD1 matching over 7 bases. There are 16 residues in the CDR3. Per the germline V gene, CDR1 is KGHSH and CDR2 is LQKENI. V was pared by 4 bases and J by 4 bases, with 10 bases of the junction left unmatched. CDR3 in amino acids: CASSRETGLGNQPQHF. CDR3 nucleotide sequence: TGTGCCAGCTCACGCGAGACAGGGCTTGGGAATCAGCCCCAGCATTTT.

Comment on this clone: One end of the junction is discordant with germline, which a read error may explain. V and J are TRBV29-1 and TRBJ2-3, with no clear D. The CDR3 is made up of 12 amino acids. Germline lookup yields CDR1 SQVTM and CDR2 ANQGSEA. This chain's CDR3 is CSVKDGTDTQYF. CDR3 in DNA: TGCAGCGTTAAAGACGGCACAGATACGCAGTATTTT.

This chain links TRBV18 with TRBJ2-1, with no clear D. Deletions cut 3 bases from V and 7 bases from J, with 13 bases between. Germline CDR1 and CDR2: KGHSH and LQKENI. The CDR3 runs to 14 residues. The CDR3, as DNA: TGTGCCAGCTCACCCTCTCTCCAAGGAAATGAGCAGTTCTTC. Protein sequence: CASSPSLQGNEQFF.

The sample holds one count of this clone. This sequence joins TRBV7-9 and TRBJ1-2; perhaps TRBD1 as D (5 bases). CDR1 is SEHNR and CDR2 is FQNEAQ in the germline V gene (reference sequence). Trimming took 2 bases from V and 2 from J, leaving 12 bases between them. The CDR3 totals 15 residues. CDR3 in amino acids: CASSLTGPTNYGYTF. For the CDR3, the DNA is TGTGCCAGCAGCTTAACGGGGCCCACAAACTATGGCTACACCTTC.

Comment on this clone: Other DNA sequences from this sample encode an identical CDR3 as well. The chain has TRBV9 and TRBJ1-3; no clear D. The CDR3 consists of 13 residues. The germline V and J ends were trimmed by 1 base and 4 bases, with 6 bases remaining between them. The germline V gene encodes CDR1 SGDLS and CDR2 YYNGEE. As DNA, the CDR3 is TGTGCCAGCAGCGTATCCAGCGGAAACACCATATATTTT. It encodes CASSVSSGNTIYF.

The chain couples TRBV5-1 to TRBJ2-2; D gene ambiguous. The V and J ends lost 7 bases and 6 bases respectively, with 10 bases between them. Germline assignment: CDR1 SGHRS and CDR2 YFSETQ. The CDR3 has 12 amino acids. CDR3 residues: CASQVRSGELFF. CDR3 coding DNA: TGCGCCAGCCAAGTACGGTCCGGGGAGCTGTTTTTT. The variable domain in full, with the rest retrieved from reference TRBV5-1 and TRBJ2-2, is KAGVTQTPRYLIKTRGQQVTLSCSPISGHRSVSWYQQTPGQGLQFLFEYFSETQRNKGNFPGRFSGRQFSNSRSEMNVSTLELGDSALYLCASQVRSGELFFGEGSRLTVL.

Of note for this clone: Other DNA sequences in the sample encode the same CDR3. The chain is built from TRBV9 and TRBJ1-5; D uncertain. CDR3 length: 14 amino acids. The ends were cut back, 0 bases at V and 4 bases at J, with 8 bases in the middle. Germline CDR1 reads SGDLS; CDR2 reads YYNGEE. CDR3 in DNA: TGTGCCAGCAGCGTAGCTCCGGGAAATCAGCCCCAGCATTTT. Its translation: CASSVAPGNQPQHF.

The chain has TRBV4-3 and TRBJ2-1; TRBD2 aligns across 11 bases. The CDR3 is made up of 16 amino acids. V lost 0 bases and J lost 9; bases outside the gene matches: 7. Germline V lookup: CDR1 LGHNA, CDR2 YSLEER. The CDR3 region is CASSQEALAGVSEQFF. Written as DNA, the CDR3 is TGCGCCAGCAGCCAAGAGGCACTAGCGGGAGTCAGTGAGCAGTTCTTC.

The table lists this clone with a count of one. The rearrangement links TRBV25-1 to TRBJ2-7; tentative D call: TRBD1 (6 bases). Per germline, CDR1 MGHDK and CDR2 SYGVNS. V lost 1 base, J lost 7 bases, and 17 bases lay in between. The CDR3 covers 15 residues. CDR3 in amino acids: CASSELGRGLWEQYF. The DNA of the CDR3 is TGTGCCAGCAGTGAATTGGGAAGGGGGTTGTGGGAGCAGTACTTC.

The V call is TRBV2, the J call TRBJ2-1; unclear D gene. Germline CDR1 SNHLY, CDR2 FYNNEI. The CDR3 loop spans 13 amino acids. V was cut by 2 bases and J by 5 bases, with 7 bases left in between. This CDR3 reads CASSETRDNEQFF. CDR3 bases: TGTGCCAGCAGTGAAACCCGGGACAATGAGCAGTTCTTC.

V usage is TRBV5-1 and J usage is TRBJ2-2; D may be TRBD1 (6 bases). The CDR3 extends over 15 amino acids. The V end lost 4 bases, the J end lost 2 bases, and 12 bases lay between the germline ends. Germline V gives CDR1 SGHRS, CDR2 YFSETQ. CDR3 protein: CASSVGQPNTGELFF. CDR3 in DNA: TGCGCCAGCAGCGTCGGACAGCCCAACACCGGGGAGCTGTTTTTT.

V usage is TRBV18 and J usage is TRBJ1-2; D is undetermined. The CDR3 runs to 14 residues. Germline loops: CDR1 KGHSH, CDR2 LQKENI. The germline V and J ends were trimmed by 3 bases and 5 bases, with 13 bases remaining between them. CDR3 nucleotides: TGTGCCAGCTCACCCCGAAGGGCTGGGTATGGCTACACCTTC. As protein: CASSPRRAGYGYTF.

The genes are TRBV5-1 and TRBJ2-1; TRBD2 is a possible D gene (6 bases). Germline loops: CDR1 SGHRS, CDR2 YFSETQ. The V end was cut by 1 base, the J end by 0 bases, with 26 bases between. This CDR3 is built from 21 residues. This CDR3 is CASSLSRSSAKARSSYNEQFF. The CDR3 DNA reads TGCGCCAGCAGCTTGTCACGGTCTAGCGCCAAGGCCCGGAGCTCCTACAATGAGCAGTTCTTC.

The genes are TRBV5-1 and TRBJ2-1; 9 bases are a match to TRBD1. Germline CDR1 SGHRS, CDR2 YFSETQ. V shed 0 bases, J shed 9 bases, and the junction held 10 bases outside the gene matches. The CDR3 sequence is 16 residues long. DNA of the CDR3: TGCGCCAGCAGCTTGGACAGGGGGCGAGCGTTAGGTGAGCAGTTCTTC. Protein sequence: CASSLDRGRALGEQFF.

Comment on this clone: Other DNA sequences within the sample encode an identical CDR3. The chain couples TRBV28 to TRBJ1-4, with unresolved D. V was clipped by 2 bases and J by 0 bases, with 4 bases between them. Germline CDR1 and CDR2: MDHEN and SYDVKM. This CDR3 spans 14 amino acids. In DNA, the CDR3 is TGTGCCAGCAGTTTACAGGCAACTAATGAAAAACTGTTTTTT. Its protein is CASSLQATNEKLFF. Based on the CDR3 plus reference TRBV28 and TRBJ1-4, the full variable domain is DVKVTQSSRYLVKRTGEKVFLECVQDMDHENMFWYRQDPGLGLRLIYFSYDVKMKEKGDIPEGYSVSREKKERFSLILESASTNQTSMYLCASSLQATNEKLFFGSGTQLSVL.

This chain uses TRBV6-5 with TRBJ1-5, with 7 bases fitting TRBD1. V gave up 6 bases and J gave up 0 bases; unmatched junction bases: 5. Germline values: CDR1 MNHEY, CDR2 SVGAGI. This CDR3 is 15 amino acids long. This CDR3 is CASRATGNSNQPQHF. The CDR3 bases are TGTGCCAGCAGGGCGACAGGGAATAGCAATCAGCCCCAGCATTTT.

The chain employs TRBV4-3 and TRBJ2-5; D gene uncertain. The length of the CDR3 is 13 residues. Germline V CDR1 and CDR2: LGHNA, YSLEER. V lost 0 bases, J lost 7 bases, and 9 bases lay in between. The CDR3 nucleotides are TGCGCCAGCAGCCAAGAGAGAGGAAGGACCCAGTACTTC. Translating it yields CASSQERGRTQYF.

This clone was seen a single time. V gene TRBV12-5 combines with J gene TRBJ1-1; TRBD1 is a possible D gene (5 bases). Trimming cost V 6 bases and J 8 bases, with 13 bases left between them. This CDR3 has 12 amino acids. CDR1 LGHNT and CDR2 FRNRAP come from the germline V gene. The CDR3 reads CASGSHRGEAFF. Written as DNA, the CDR3 is TGTGCTAGTGGATCCCACCGGGGGGAAGCTTTCTTT. The whole variable domain, remainder taken from reference TRBV12-5 and TRBJ1-1, is DARVTQTPRHKVTEMGQEVTMRCQPILGHNTVFWYRQTMMQGLELLAYFRNRAPLDDSGMPKDRFSAEMPDATLATLKIQPSEPRDSAVYFCASGSHRGEAFFGQGTRLTVV.

The V gene is TRBV7-6, the J gene TRBJ2-1, with D tentatively TRBD2 (6 bases). Trimming removed 5 bases at V and 2 bases at J, with 13 bases between. Looked up from germline, CDR1 is SGHVS and CDR2 is FNYEAQ. This CDR3 has 15 residues. The CDR3 bases are TGTGCCAGCAGCCCCCTGGGGGGACCCTACAATGAGCAGTTCTTC. Translation gives CASSPLGGPYNEQFF.

CDR3 in amino acids: CASSETDRSYNEQFF. The CDR3 DNA reads TGTGCCAGCAGCGAAACGGACAGATCCTACAATGAGCAGTTCTTC. The genes are TRBV9 and TRBJ2-1; a weak D match, TRBD1 (6 bases). CDR3 length equals 15 residues. Germline CDR1 is SGDLS and CDR2 is YYNGEE. Deletions cut 3 bases from V and 1 base from J, with 11 bases between.

The chain employs TRBV7-2 and TRBJ2-3; tentatively, D is TRBD2 (6 bases). Trimming cost V 5 bases and J 5 bases, with 11 bases left between them. From germline, CDR1 is SGHTA and CDR2 FQGNSA. CDR3 length: 13 residues. The CDR3 DNA reads as TGTGCCAGCAGCCCGGGACTCGGAGATACGCAGTATTTT. Encoded protein: CASSPGLGDTQYF. The complete variable domain, with remaining parts taken from reference TRBV7-2 and TRBJ2-3, reads GAGVSQSPSNKVTEKGKDVELRCDPISGHTALYWYRQSLGQGLEFLIYFQGNSAPDKSGLPSDRFSAERTGGSVSTLTIQRTQQEDSAVYLCASSPGLGDTQYFGPGTRLTVL.

The CDR3 nucleotides are TGTGCCAGCAGTCGAAGGGGGCTAGCGTCCTACGAGCAGTACTTC. Residues: CASSRRGLASYEQYF. The chain is built from TRBV6-5 and TRBJ2-7; possibly TRBD1 for D (7 bases). The CDR3 sequence is 15 residues long. Germline loops: CDR1 MNHEY, CDR2 SVGAGI. Trimming cost V 5 bases and J 1 base, with 15 bases left between them.

This clone was counted a single time. The chain recombines TRBV18 with TRBJ2-1, with 16 bases identical to TRBD2. The J segment lost 0 bases and the V segment lost 3 bases, leaving 8 bases of the junction unmatched. Germline CDR1 and CDR2: KGHSH and LQKENI. The CDR3 runs to 20 residues. The CDR3: CASSPLGLAGGPGSYNEQFF. CDR3 DNA sequence: TGTGCCAGCTCACCGTTGGGACTAGCGGGAGGGCCAGGCTCCTACAATGAGCAGTTCTTC. Full variable domain (missing parts from reference TRBV18 and TRBJ2-1): NAGVMQNPRHLVRRRGQEARLRCSPMKGHSHVYWYRQLPEEGLKFMVYLQKENIIDESGMPKERFSAEFPKEGPSILRIQQVVRGDSAAYFCASSPLGLAGGPGSYNEQFFGPGTRLTVL.

The chain has TRBV29-1 and TRBJ2-7; TRBD2 aligns across 10 bases. V trimming: 5 bases; J trimming: 2 bases; junction bases outside the gene matches: 3. There are 13 residues in the CDR3. The germline V gene has CDR1 SQVTM and CDR2 ANQGSEA. In nucleotides, the CDR3 is TGCAGCGTTCTAGCGGGAGTAACCTACGAGCAGTACTTC. This gives the protein CSVLAGVTYEQYF.

With respect to this clone: The sample has other DNA sequences that encode this CDR3 too. The CDR3 sequence: CASRGSSYNEQFF. Here the CDR3 DNA reads TGTGCCAGTAGGGGGAGCTCCTACAATGAGCAGTTCTTC. This rearrangement joins TRBV19 to TRBJ2-1, with D tentatively TRBD2 (5 bases). CDR3 length: 13 residues. Germline V gives CDR1 LNHDA, CDR2 SQIVND (reference sequence). V was trimmed by 6 bases and J by 0 bases, leaving 6 bases between them.

This sequence joins TRBV7-9 and TRBJ1-4, with TRBD1 as a possible D gene (6 bases). The CDR3 totals 15 residues. The V end was cut by 2 bases, the J end by 7 bases, with 14 bases between. CDR1 is SEHNR, CDR2 FQNEAQ, per germline (reference sequence). The CDR3 protein is CASSLNRAGSEKLFF. CDR3 DNA sequence: TGTGCCAGCAGCTTAAACAGGGCAGGGTCTGAAAAACTGTTTTTT.

This chain links TRBV14 with TRBJ2-7, with 12 bases fitting TRBD2. CDR1 and CDR2 (germline): SGHDN, FVKESK. The CDR3 consists of 17 residues. V lost 0 bases to trimming and J lost 5 bases; unmatched junction nucleotides: 8. The CDR3 DNA is TGTGCCAGCAGCCAAGAGGTACTAGCGGGAGGTGGCCACGAGCAGTACTTC. Protein sequence: CASSQEVLAGGGHEQYF.

The J gene is TRBJ2-1, the V gene TRBV18; D gene unclear. V lost 0 bases, J lost 12 bases, and 12 bases lay in between. This CDR3 is 13 amino acids long. The germline V gene has CDR1 KGHSH and CDR2 LQKENI. For the CDR3, the DNA is TGTGCCAGCTCACCACCAGTAGCAGGTGGGCAGTTCTTC. Protein sequence: CASSPPVAGGQFF.

The chain has TRBV11-2 and TRBJ2-2; TRBD1 agrees at 11 bases. Germline CDR1 reads SGHAT; CDR2 reads FQNNGV. The CDR3 runs 16 residues. The J segment lost 6 bases and the V segment lost 1 base, leaving 4 bases of the junction unmatched. CDR3 nucleotide sequence: TGTGCCAGCAGCTTAGTCGGACAGGGGGCTGCCGGGGAGCTGTTTTTT. Translation gives CASSLVGQGAAGELFF.